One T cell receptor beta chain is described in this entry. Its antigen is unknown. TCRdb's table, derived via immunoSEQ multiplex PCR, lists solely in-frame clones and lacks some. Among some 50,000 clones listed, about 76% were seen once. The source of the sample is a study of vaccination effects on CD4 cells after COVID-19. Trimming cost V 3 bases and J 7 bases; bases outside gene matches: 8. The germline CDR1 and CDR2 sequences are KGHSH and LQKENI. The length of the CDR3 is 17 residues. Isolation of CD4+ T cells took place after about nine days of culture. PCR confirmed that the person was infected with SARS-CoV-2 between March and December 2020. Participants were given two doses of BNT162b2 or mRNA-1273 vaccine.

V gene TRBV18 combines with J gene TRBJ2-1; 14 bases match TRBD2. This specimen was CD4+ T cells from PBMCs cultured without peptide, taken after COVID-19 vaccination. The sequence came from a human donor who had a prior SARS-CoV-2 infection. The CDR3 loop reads CASSPPGLAGGGNEQFF. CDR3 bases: TGTGCCAGCTCACCCCCAGGACTAGCGGGAGGTGGGAATGAGCAGTTCTTC. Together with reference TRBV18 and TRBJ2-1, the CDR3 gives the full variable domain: NAGVMQNPRHLVRRRGQEARLRCSPMKGHSHVYWYRQLPEEGLKFMVYLQKENIIDESGMPKERFSAEFPKEGPSILRIQQVVRGDSAAYFCASSPPGLAGGGNEQFFGPGTRLTVL.